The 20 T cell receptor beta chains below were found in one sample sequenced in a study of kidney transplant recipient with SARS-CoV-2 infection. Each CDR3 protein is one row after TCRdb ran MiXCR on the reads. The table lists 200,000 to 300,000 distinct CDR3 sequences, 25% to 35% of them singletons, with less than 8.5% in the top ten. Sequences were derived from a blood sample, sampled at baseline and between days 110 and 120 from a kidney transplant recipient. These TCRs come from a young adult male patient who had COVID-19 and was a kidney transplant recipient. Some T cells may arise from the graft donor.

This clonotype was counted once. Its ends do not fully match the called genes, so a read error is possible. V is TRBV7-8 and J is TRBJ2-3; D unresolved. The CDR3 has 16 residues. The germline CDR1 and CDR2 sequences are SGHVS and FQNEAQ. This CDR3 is CASGLTPGRLAATQYF. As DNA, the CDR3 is TGTGCCAGCGGCTTAACCCCCGGGCGGTTGGCCGCTACGCAGTATTTT.

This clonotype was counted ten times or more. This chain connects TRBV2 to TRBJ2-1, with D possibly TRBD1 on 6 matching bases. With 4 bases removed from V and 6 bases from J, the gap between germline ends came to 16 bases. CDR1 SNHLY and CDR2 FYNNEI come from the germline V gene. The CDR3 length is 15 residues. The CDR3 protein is CASSAQHRDSNEQFF. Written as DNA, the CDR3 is TGTGCCAGCAGTGCCCAACACAGGGATTCCAATGAGCAGTTCTTC.

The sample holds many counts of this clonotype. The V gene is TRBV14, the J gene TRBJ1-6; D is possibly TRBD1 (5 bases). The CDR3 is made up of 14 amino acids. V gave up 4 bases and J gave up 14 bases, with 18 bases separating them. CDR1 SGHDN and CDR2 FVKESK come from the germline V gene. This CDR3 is CASSPGVRDRSLHF. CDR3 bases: TGTGCCAGCAGCCCCGGGGTCAGGGATCGGTCCCTCCACTTT.

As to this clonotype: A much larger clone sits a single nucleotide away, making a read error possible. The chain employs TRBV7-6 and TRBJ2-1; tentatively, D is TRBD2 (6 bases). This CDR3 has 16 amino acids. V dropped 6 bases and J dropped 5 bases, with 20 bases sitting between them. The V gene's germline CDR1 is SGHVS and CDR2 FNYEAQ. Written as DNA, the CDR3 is TGTGCCAGCAGGCCCCCGTCACTAGCTGAAAACAATGAGCAGTTCTTC. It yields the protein CASRPPSLAENNEQFF.

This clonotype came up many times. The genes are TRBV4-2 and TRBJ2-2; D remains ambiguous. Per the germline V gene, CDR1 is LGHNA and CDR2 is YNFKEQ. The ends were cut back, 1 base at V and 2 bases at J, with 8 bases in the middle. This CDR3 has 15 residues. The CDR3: CASSQVFANTGELFF. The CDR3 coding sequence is TGTGCCAGCAGCCAAGTGTTTGCCAACACCGGGGAGCTGTTTTTT.

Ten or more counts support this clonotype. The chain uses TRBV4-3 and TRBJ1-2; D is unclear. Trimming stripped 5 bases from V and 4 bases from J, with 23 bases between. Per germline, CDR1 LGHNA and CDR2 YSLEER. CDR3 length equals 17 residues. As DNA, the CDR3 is TGCGCCAGCAGCACGCGCCTAGGACGTCGAAAGACCTATGGCTACACCTTC. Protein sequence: CASSTRLGRRKTYGYTF.

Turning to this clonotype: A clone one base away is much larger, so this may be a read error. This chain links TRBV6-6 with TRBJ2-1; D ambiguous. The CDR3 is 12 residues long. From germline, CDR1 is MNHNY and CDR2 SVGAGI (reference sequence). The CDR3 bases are TGTGCCAGCAGCCGGACGGTTAATGAGCAGCTCTTC. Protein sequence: CASSRTVNEQLF.

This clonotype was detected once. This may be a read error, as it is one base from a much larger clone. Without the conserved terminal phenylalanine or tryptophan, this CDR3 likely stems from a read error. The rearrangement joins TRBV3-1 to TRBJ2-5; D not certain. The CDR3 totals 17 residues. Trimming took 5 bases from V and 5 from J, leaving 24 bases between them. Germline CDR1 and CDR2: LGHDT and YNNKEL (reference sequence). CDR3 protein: CASSVAYPISFSETQYL. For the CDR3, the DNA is TGTGCCAGCAGCGTGGCATATCCCATTTCTTTCTCTGAGACCCAGTACCTC.

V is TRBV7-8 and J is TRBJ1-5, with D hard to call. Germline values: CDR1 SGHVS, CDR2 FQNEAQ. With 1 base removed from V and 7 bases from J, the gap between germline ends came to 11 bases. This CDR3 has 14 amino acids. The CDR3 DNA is TGTGCCAGCAGCTTAGAGGCCCGGAGGCAGCCCCAGCATTTT. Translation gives CASSLEARRQPQHF.

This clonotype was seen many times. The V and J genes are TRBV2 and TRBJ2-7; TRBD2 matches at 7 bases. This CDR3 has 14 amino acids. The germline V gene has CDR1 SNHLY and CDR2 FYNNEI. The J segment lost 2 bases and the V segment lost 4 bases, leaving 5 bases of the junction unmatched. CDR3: CASSGRLAAYEQYF. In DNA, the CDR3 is TGTGCCAGCAGTGGGAGACTAGCCGCCTACGAGCAGTACTTC.

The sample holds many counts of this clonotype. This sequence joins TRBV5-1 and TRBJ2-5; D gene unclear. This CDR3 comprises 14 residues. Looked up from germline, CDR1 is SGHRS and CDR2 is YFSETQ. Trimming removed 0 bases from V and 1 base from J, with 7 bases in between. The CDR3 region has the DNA TGCGCCAGCAGCTTGGGGAACGGCCAAGAGACCCAGTACTTC. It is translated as CASSLGNGQETQYF.

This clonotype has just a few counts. CDR3 nucleotides: TGCGCCAGCAGCCGCGTACGGAGCGGGGGGAGCTCCTACAATGAGCAGTTCTTC. The encoded protein is CASSRVRSGGSSYNEQFF. The chain links TRBV4-3 to TRBJ2-1, with 9 bases matching TRBD2. The CDR3 runs to 18 residues. From germline, CDR1 is LGHNA and CDR2 YSLEER. Germline trimming cut 4 bases from V and 0 bases from J; bases unmatched to any gene: 10.

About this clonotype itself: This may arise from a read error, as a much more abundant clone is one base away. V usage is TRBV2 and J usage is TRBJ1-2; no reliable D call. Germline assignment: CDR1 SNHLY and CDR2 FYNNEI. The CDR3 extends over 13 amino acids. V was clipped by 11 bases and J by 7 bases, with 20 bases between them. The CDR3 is CAGTEVGQAGYTF. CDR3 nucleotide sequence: TGTGCCGGCACTGAGGTCGGGCAAGCTGGCTACACCTTC. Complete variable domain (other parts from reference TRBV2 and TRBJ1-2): EPEVTQTPSHQVTQMGQEVILRCVPISNHLYFYWYRQILGQKVEFLVSFYNNEISEKSEIFDDQFSVERPDGSNFTLKIRSTKLEDSAMYFCAGTEVGQAGYTFGSGTRLTVV.

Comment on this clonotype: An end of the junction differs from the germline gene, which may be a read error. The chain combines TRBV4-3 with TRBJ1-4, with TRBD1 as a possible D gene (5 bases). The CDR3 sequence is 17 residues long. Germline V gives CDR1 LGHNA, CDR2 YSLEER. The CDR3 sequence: CASSQTLDSATNEKLFF. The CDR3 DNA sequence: TGCGCCAGCAGCCAAACTTTAGACAGCGCAACTAACGAAAAACTGTTTTTT.

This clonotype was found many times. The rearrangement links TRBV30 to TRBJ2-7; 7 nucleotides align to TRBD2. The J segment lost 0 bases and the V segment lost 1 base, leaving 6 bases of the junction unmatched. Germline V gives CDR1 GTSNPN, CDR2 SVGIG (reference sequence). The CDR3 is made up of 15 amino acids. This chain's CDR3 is CAWSAPSGLSYEQYF. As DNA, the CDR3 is TGTGCCTGGAGTGCCCCTAGCGGACTCTCCTACGAGCAGTACTTC.

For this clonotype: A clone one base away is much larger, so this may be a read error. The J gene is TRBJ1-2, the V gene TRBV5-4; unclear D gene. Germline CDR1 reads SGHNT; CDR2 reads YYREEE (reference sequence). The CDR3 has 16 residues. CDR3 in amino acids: CASGGRVPGKTYGCTF. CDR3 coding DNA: TGTGCCAGCGGAGGACGCGTACCAGGAAAGACCTATGGCTGCACCTTC.

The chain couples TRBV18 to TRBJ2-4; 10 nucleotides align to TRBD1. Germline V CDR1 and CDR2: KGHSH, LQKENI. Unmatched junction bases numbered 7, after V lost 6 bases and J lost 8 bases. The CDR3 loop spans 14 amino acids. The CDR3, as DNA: TGTGCCAGCTCTCCCGGGACAGGGGATTACATTCAGTACTTC. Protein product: CASSPGTGDYIQYF.

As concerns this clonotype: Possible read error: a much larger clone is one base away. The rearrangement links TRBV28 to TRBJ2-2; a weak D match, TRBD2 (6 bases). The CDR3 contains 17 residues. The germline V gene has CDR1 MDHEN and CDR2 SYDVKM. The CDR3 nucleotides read TGTGCCAGCAGTTTACCTCACGGAGGGGAGGACACCGGGAAGCTGTTTTTT. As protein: CASSLPHGGEDTGKLFF.

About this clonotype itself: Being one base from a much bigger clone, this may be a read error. CDR3 sequence: CGVGRRLAGVYEQYF. CDR3 sequence (DNA): TGCGGCGTCGGACGTAGACTAGCGGGAGTCTACGAGCAGTACTTC. The chain employs TRBV29-1 and TRBJ2-7, with 12 bases lining up with TRBD2. Germline V gene sequence: CDR1 SQVTM, CDR2 ANQGSEA. This CDR3 region has 15 residues.

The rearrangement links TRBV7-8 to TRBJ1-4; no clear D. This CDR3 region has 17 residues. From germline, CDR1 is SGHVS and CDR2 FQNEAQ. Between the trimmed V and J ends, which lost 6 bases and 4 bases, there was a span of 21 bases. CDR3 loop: CASSYIGAGLNNEKLFF. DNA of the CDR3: TGTGCCAGCAGTTACATCGGTGCGGGCCTGAATAATGAAAAACTGTTTTTT.